The entry below describes one T cell receptor beta chain. Its antigen is as yet unknown. This entry belongs to a study of T cell responses to AZD1222 COVID-19 vaccine. Study-wide context: Second-dose groups at about 4 or about 12 weeks were pooled.

Sequencing was performed with immunoSEQ multiplex PCR; in TCRdb, only in-frame clones are kept and a portion is missing. The table shows 130,000 or so clones, with about 86% occurring only once. The study's findings and limits: Clonal diversity was possibly underestimated, and the donors were mostly white British, with more females.

The CDR3 totals 13 residues. V was clipped by 4 bases and J by 5 bases; unmatched bases: 4. Germline V gives CDR1 SGHDT, CDR2 YYEEEE. The TCR was taken from an adult in good health. This specimen consisted of peripheral blood, obtained on day 0 of AZD1222 vaccination. This chain connects TRBV5-6 to TRBJ2-3, with 7 positions matching TRBD2. This CDR3 is CASSQPGGDTQYF. DNA for the CDR3: TGTGCCAGCAGCCAGCCGGGGGGAGATACGCAGTATTTT.